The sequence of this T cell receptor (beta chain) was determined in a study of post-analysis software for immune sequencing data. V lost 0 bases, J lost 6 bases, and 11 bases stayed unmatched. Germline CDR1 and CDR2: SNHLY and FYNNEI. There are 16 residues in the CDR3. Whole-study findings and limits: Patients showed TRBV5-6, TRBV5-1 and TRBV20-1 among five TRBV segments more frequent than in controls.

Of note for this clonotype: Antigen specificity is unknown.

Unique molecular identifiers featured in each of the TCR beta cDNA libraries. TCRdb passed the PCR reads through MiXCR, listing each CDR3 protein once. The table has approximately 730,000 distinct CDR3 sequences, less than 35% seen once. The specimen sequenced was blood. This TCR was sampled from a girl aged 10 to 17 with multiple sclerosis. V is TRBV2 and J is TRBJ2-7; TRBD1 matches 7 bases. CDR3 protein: CASSEALSRDRSEQYF. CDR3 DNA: TGTGCCAGCAGTGAAGCCCTGTCCCGGGACAGAAGCGAGCAGTACTTC. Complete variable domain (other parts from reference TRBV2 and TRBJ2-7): EPEVTQTPSHQVTQMGQEVILRCVPISNHLYFYWYRQILGQKVEFLVSFYNNEISEKSEIFDDQFSVERPDGSNFTLKIRSTKLEDSAMYFCASSEALSRDRSEQYFGPGTRLTVT.